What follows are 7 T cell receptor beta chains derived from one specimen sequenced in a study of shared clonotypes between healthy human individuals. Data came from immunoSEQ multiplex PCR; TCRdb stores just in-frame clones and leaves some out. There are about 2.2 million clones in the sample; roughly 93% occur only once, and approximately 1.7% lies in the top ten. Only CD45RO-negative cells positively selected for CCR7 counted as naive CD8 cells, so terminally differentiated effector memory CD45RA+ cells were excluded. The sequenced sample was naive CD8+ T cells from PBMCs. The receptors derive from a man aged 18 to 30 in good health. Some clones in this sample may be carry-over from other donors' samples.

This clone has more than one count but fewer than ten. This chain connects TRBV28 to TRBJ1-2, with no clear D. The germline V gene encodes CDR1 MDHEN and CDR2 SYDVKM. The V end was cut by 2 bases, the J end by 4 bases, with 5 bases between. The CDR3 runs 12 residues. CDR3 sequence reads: CASSLDVYGYTF. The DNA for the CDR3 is TGTGCCAGCAGTTTAGACGTCTATGGCTACACCTTC.

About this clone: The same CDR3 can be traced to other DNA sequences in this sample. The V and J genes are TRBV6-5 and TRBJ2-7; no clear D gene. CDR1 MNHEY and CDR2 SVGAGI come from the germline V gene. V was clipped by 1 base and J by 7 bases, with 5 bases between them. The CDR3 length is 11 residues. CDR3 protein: CASSYWGEQYF. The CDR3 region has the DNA TGTGCCAGCAGTTACTGGGGAGAGCAGTACTTC.

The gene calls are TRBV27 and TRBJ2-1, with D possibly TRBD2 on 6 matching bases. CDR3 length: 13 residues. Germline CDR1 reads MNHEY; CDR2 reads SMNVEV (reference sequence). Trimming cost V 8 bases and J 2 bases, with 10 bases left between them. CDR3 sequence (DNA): TGTGCCAGCGCGGGGAGCACCTACAATGAGCAGTTCTTC. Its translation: CASAGSTYNEQFF.

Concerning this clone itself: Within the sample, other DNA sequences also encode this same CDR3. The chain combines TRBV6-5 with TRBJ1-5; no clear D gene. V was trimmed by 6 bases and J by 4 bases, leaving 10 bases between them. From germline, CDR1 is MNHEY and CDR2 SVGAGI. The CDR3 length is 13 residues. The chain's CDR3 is CASSPRGNQPQHF. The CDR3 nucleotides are TGTGCCAGCAGCCCCCGGGGTAATCAGCCCCAGCATTTT.

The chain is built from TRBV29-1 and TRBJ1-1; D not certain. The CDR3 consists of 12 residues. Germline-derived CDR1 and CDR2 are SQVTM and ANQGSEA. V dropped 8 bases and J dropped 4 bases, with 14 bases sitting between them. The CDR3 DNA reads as TGCAGCACCCTGCCCGGGAGCACTGAAGCTTTCTTT. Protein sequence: CSTLPGSTEAFF.

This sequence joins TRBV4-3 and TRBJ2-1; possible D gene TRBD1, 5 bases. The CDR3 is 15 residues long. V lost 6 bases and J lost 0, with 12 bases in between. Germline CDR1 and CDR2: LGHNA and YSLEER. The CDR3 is CASSTGISSYNEQFF. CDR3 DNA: TGCGCCAGCAGTACAGGCATAAGCTCCTACAATGAGCAGTTCTTC.

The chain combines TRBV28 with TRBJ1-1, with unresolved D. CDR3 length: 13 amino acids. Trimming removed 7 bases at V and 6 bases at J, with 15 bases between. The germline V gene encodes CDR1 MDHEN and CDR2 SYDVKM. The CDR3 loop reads CASMTPLSSEAFF. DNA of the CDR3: TGTGCCAGCATGACCCCCCTAAGTTCTGAAGCTTTCTTT.